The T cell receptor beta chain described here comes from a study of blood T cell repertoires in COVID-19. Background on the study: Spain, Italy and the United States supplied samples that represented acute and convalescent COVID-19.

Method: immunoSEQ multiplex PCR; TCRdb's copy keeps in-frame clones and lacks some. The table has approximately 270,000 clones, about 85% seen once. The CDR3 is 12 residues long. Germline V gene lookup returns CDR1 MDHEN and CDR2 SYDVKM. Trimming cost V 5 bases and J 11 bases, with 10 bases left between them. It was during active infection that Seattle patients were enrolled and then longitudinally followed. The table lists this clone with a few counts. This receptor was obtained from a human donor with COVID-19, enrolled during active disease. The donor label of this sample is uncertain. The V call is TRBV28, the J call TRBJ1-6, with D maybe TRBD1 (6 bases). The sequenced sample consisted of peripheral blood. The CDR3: CASSTGFTPLHF. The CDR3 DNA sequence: TGTGCCAGCAGTACAGGGTTCACACCCCTCCACTTT.